Shown below are 14 T cell receptor beta chains from a single sample sequenced in a study of CD8+CD57+ T cells in acquired aplastic anemia. For CDR3 and TCR beta VDJ profiling, genomic DNA was the template used. From the reads, TCRdb called clonotypes with MiXCR, one entry per CDR3 protein. The sample includes roughly 200,000 distinct CDR3 sequences, 55% to 65% of them seen just once. For sequencing, patients were chosen who had shown expansion of CD8+CD57+ cells by flow cytometry. Source material: sorted CD4+, CD8+, or CD8+CD57+ T cells (not recorded which) from PBMCs. These receptor sequences come from a human donor with aplastic anemia.

This clonotype showed up many times. The rearrangement links TRBV6-5 to TRBJ2-7, with 12 bases fitting TRBD2. There are 15 residues in the CDR3. The V segment lost 5 bases and the J segment 2 bases; nucleotides outside the gene matches: 4. The germline gives CDR1 MNHEY, CDR2 SVGAGI. This CDR3 reads CASSASSGGAYEQYF. CDR3 bases: TGTGCCAGCAGTGCGTCTAGCGGGGGGGCCTACGAGCAGTACTTC.

The chain is built from TRBV7-9 and TRBJ2-3, with D unresolved. Per the germline V gene, CDR1 is SEHNR and CDR2 is FQNEAQ (reference sequence). The CDR3 sequence is 11 residues long. V was clipped by 3 bases and J by 6 bases, with 4 bases between them. In DNA, the CDR3 is TGTGCCAGCAGCTTTGCGGATACGCAGTATTTT. This gives the protein CASSFADTQYF.

The rearrangement uses TRBV12-1 and TRBJ2-3; the D call TRBD1 from the table was never checked on the DNA. TRBV12-1 is a pseudogene segment. The CDR3 is made up of 16 amino acids. The DNA for the CDR3 is TGTGCCAGCTCACCCGCGACAGGGCCCAGCACAGATACGCAGTATTTT. This encodes CASSPATGPSTDTQYF.

This clonotype was observed once. The chain couples TRBV5-1 to TRBJ2-3, with TRBD2 matching over 13 bases. V was clipped by 1 base and J by 5 bases; unmatched bases: 16. This CDR3 has 20 residues. Germline CDR1 is SGHRS and CDR2 is YFSETQ. Here the CDR3 reads CASSLPAGSTSGGIGDTQYF. Here the CDR3 DNA reads TGCGCCAGCAGCTTGCCCGCCGGGTCGACTAGCGGGGGGATCGGAGATACGCAGTATTTT.

This clonotype has at least ten counts. V and J are TRBV5-1 and TRBJ2-7; 11 nucleotides line up with TRBD1. V was clipped by 0 bases and J by 5 bases; unmatched bases: 7. The germline V gene has CDR1 SGHRS and CDR2 YFSETQ. The CDR3 has 16 amino acids. The CDR3 DNA reads as TGCGCCAGCAGCTTGGAGCCCGGGACAGGGGGGGACGAGCAGTACTTC. It is translated as CASSLEPGTGGDEQYF.

This clonotype was observed a handful of times. The chain is built from TRBV25-1 and TRBJ1-6, with D perhaps TRBD1 (6 bases). CDR1 MGHDK and CDR2 SYGVNS come from the germline V gene. V gave up 10 bases and J gave up 11 bases, with 18 bases separating them. This CDR3 spans 13 amino acids. The CDR3 sequence: CATVGQGFAPLHF. The CDR3, as DNA: TGTGCCACCGTAGGCCAGGGGTTCGCACCCCTCCACTTT. The variable domain in full, completed from reference TRBV25-1 and TRBJ1-6, reads EADIYQTPRYLVIGTGKKITLECSQTMGHDKMYWYQQDPGMELHLIHYSYGVNSTEKGDLSSESTVSRIRTEHFPLTLESARPSHTSQYLCATVGQGFAPLHFGNGTRLTVT.

This clonotype was found a few times. The chain links TRBV10-2 to TRBJ2-7; D is unclear. The V end lost 4 bases, the J end lost 2 bases, and 18 bases lay between the germline ends. This CDR3 is 16 amino acids long. The germline gives CDR1 WSHSY, CDR2 SAAADI. This CDR3 is CASSGSARMLTYEQYF. CDR3 DNA: TGCGCCAGCAGTGGAAGTGCGAGGATGCTGACCTACGAGCAGTACTTC.

This clonotype was observed a single time. J is TRBJ2-7 and V is TRBV29-1, with D perhaps assigned TRBD1 or TRBD2 (5 bases each). This CDR3 has 15 amino acids. From germline, CDR1 is SQVTM and CDR2 ANQGSEA. Between the trimmed V and J ends, which lost 1 base and 3 bases, there was a span of 16 bases. CDR3 sequence reads: CSVEGGEQSGYEQYF. DNA for the CDR3: TGCAGCGTTGAAGGAGGGGAACAAAGCGGCTACGAGCAGTACTTC.

The chain joins TRBV12-3 or TRBV12-4 to TRBJ1-5; 7 bases map to TRBD1. The CDR3 has 14 amino acids. The J segment lost 4 bases and the V segment lost 7 bases, leaving 7 bases of the junction unmatched. CDR3 sequence: CASNTYRGNQPQHF. The CDR3 nucleotides are TGTGCCAGCAACACCTACAGGGGTAATCAGCCCCAGCATTTT.

The chain employs TRBV2 and TRBJ2-1; 7 bases line up with TRBD1. CDR1 SNHLY and CDR2 FYNNEI come from the germline V gene. With 6 bases clipped from V and 8 bases from J, the junction kept 4 bases outside the gene matches. The CDR3 extends over 12 amino acids. CDR3 sequence (DNA): TGTGCCAGCAGCGCCCAGGGGGATGAGCAGTTCTTC. Translation gives CASSAQGDEQFF.

The chain has TRBV2 and TRBJ1-2; D gene ambiguous. In germline, CDR1 is SNHLY, CDR2 FYNNEI. V was pared by 5 bases and J by 8 bases, with 21 bases between. The CDR3 covers 15 residues. DNA of the CDR3: TGTGCCAGCAGTTTATCAGCCCCCCCGGGAGGAGGCTACACCTTC. Its translation: CASSLSAPPGGGYTF.

The chain links TRBV7-6 to TRBJ2-7; TRBD2 is a possible D gene (6 bases). The CDR3 has 13 amino acids. Germline loops: CDR1 SGHVS, CDR2 FNYEAQ. With 5 bases removed from V and 5 bases from J, the gap between germline ends came to 13 bases. The CDR3 sequence is CASSPGTWDEQYF. For the CDR3, the DNA is TGTGCCAGCAGCCCTGGGACTTGGGACGAGCAGTACTTC.

The chain combines TRBV4-1 with TRBJ2-7, with 9 bases fitting TRBD1. V shed 0 bases, J shed 7 bases, and the junction held 7 bases outside the gene matches. Germline lookup yields CDR1 MGHRA and CDR2 YSYEKL. The CDR3 runs 15 residues. The CDR3: CASSQDGTGQEEQYF. The CDR3 DNA sequence: TGCGCCAGCAGCCAAGATGGGACAGGGCAGGAGGAGCAGTACTTC.

This chain joins TRBV7-2 and TRBJ1-6, with unresolved D. V lost 1 base, J lost 11 bases, and 6 bases lay in between. Per germline, CDR1 SGHTA and CDR2 FQGNSA. The CDR3 totals 12 residues. CDR3 sequence reads: CASSLELTPLHF. The DNA of the CDR3 is TGTGCCAGCAGCTTAGAGCTAACACCCCTCCACTTT.